This paragraph reports one TCR beta chain. The data originate from a study of blood T cell repertoires in COVID-19. Background on the study: Collection of acute and convalescent COVID-19 samples took place in the United States, Italy and Spain. Nucleic acid was either cDNA or gDNA, and it came from T cells, B-cell-depleted T cells, or PBMCs.

Original processing methods: Reference gene primers were amplified, and this amplification served to estimate nucleated cell counts. Data came from immunoSEQ multiplex PCR; TCRdb stores just in-frame clones and leaves some out. The V and J calls and the clone size are those of that table, but D and trimming were determined from the DNA. The sample has approximately 270,000 clones; around nine tenths are singletons. V lost 2 bases to trimming and J lost 11 bases, with 10 bases between them. This CDR3 contains 12 residues. The V gene's germline CDR1 is SGHKS and CDR2 YYEKEE (reference sequence). This TCR was recovered from a middle-aged man with active or convalescent COVID-19. The sample consisted of peripheral blood. V and J are TRBV5-5 and TRBJ1-4; unclear D gene. CDR3 region: CASSFQLEKLFF. The CDR3, as DNA: TGTGCCAGCAGCTTTCAGCTGGAGAAACTGTTTTTT.